This T cell receptor (beta chain) emerged from a study of CD8 T cells in ankylosing spondylitis. Findings of the study overall: Disease-linked clones, CD8+, were relatively rare in peripheral blood. A TCR beta motif made of several highly homologous variants seemed typical of ankylosing spondylitis blood.

Trimming took 3 bases from V and 3 from J; bases not matched to a gene: 5. CDR1 and CDR2 (germline): KGHDR, SFDVKD. The CDR3 has 16 residues. A note on this clonotype: Its antigen remains unidentified.

In TCRdb, the 5' RACE reads were re-called with MiXCR into one record per CDR3 protein. Among some 840,000 distinct CDR3 sequences, 12% were seen once, and the ten largest hold more than 0.5%. The sequence came from a male donor with ankylosing spondylitis. The J gene is TRBJ2-1, the V gene TRBV24-1; 9 bases fit TRBD2. The source material was blood, either unsorted or a sorted T cell fraction (not recorded which). CDR3 loop: CATSDRNSGGYNEQFF. CDR3 in DNA: TGTGCCACCAGTGATAGAAATAGCGGGGGCTACAATGAGCAGTTCTTC.